The 28 T cell receptor beta chains listed next were all sequenced from one sample in a study of vaccination and CD4 T cells after COVID-19. Oncomine TCR Beta short-read sequencing was applied to DNA from cultured CD4+ T cells. Via MiXCR, TCRdb re-called the PCR reads, giving one row per CDR3 protein. The sample carries 12,000 to 15,000 distinct CDR3 sequences, approximately 30% recorded once. The sample's treatment: approximately nine-day PBMC culture with coronavirus spike peptide pools or control peptides (ViraFEST assay). These receptors' targets are unknown. Sequencing was done on a sample of cultured CD4+ T cells from blood. Every receptor here comes from a human donor with COVID-19.

Only a few counts were recorded for this clonotype. The CDR3 spells CSAFRSGTKNTEAFF. The CDR3 region has the DNA TGCAGTGCTTTCCGGTCCGGGACAAAGAACACTGAAGCTTTCTTT. This chain joins TRBV20-1 and TRBJ1-1; possible D gene TRBD1, 6 bases. The germline gives CDR1 DFQATT, CDR2 SNEGSKA (reference sequence). The CDR3 is 15 residues long. V dropped 5 bases and J dropped 1 base, with 17 bases sitting between them.

This clonotype was counted a few times. The V call is TRBV2, the J call TRBJ1-1, with D perhaps TRBD1 (5 bases). The length of the CDR3 is 20 residues. V dropped 7 bases and J dropped 0 bases, with 30 bases sitting between them. The V gene's germline CDR1 is SNHLY and CDR2 FYNNEI. The CDR3 loop reads CASTAEQATRSFIMNTEAFF. The CDR3 nucleotides read TGTGCCAGCACCGCCGAACAGGCGACTCGTTCATTCATCATGAACACTGAAGCTTTCTTT.

The J gene is TRBJ1-2, the V gene TRBV7-9; TRBD1 matches at 7 bases. The J segment lost 7 bases and the V segment lost 7 bases, leaving 6 bases of the junction unmatched. The CDR3 is 12 amino acids. Per the germline V gene, CDR1 is SEHNR and CDR2 is FQNEAQ (reference sequence). The CDR3 spells CASTRDSGGYTF. The CDR3 DNA sequence: TGTGCCAGCACCAGGGACAGCGGTGGCTACACCTTC.

The rearrangement uses TRBV27 and TRBJ2-7; the match to TRBD2 covers 11 bases. This CDR3 has 15 residues. Germline V CDR1 and CDR2: MNHEY, SMNVEV (reference sequence). The J segment lost 1 base and the V segment lost 6 bases, leaving 5 bases of the junction unmatched. This CDR3 reads CASRFGTSGSYEQYF. The CDR3 region has the DNA TGTGCCAGCAGATTTGGGACTAGCGGATCCTACGAGCAGTACTTC.

The J gene is TRBJ2-7, the V gene TRBV19; 10 bases match TRBD1. The CDR3 contains 15 residues. Germline loops: CDR1 LNHDA, CDR2 SQIVND (reference sequence). V trimming: 5 bases; J trimming: 2 bases; junction bases outside the gene matches: 6. The CDR3 bases are TGTGCCAGTAGTCCGACAGGGGGCTTTACCTACGAGCAGTACTTC. Residues: CASSPTGGFTYEQYF.

The chain carries TRBV6-1 and TRBJ1-5; tentatively, D is TRBD1 (5 bases). CDR1 is MNHNS and CDR2 is SASEGT in the germline V gene. Trimming shortened V by 6 bases and J by 2 bases, and 11 bases separated the two germline ends. CDR3 length: 14 amino acids. The CDR3: CASRDIHGNQPQHF. CDR3 nucleotide sequence: TGTGCCAGCAGGGACATTCACGGCAATCAGCCCCAGCATTTT.

The chain recombines TRBV6-1 with TRBJ1-3, with TRBD1 as a possible D gene (6 bases). The length of the CDR3 is 15 residues. V lost 6 bases and J 4 bases, leaving 16 bases between the germline ends. The germline V gene has CDR1 MNHNS and CDR2 SASEGT. CDR3 amino acids: CASSASRGIGNTIYF. DNA of the CDR3: TGTGCCAGCAGCGCATCGAGGGGGATCGGAAACACCATATATTTT.

This clonotype was detected a few times. The chain carries TRBV4-1 and TRBJ2-5; D is undetermined. Per the germline V gene, CDR1 is MGHRA and CDR2 is YSYEKL. V lost 6 bases, J lost 5 bases, and 16 bases lay in between. The CDR3 contains 14 residues. The CDR3 reads CASSIRGLSETQYF. The CDR3 coding sequence is TGCGCCAGCAGTATCCGTGGGTTATCGGAGACCCAGTACTTC.

V gene TRBV7-9 combines with J gene TRBJ2-1, with 7 bases identical to TRBD1. Germline-derived CDR1 and CDR2 are SEHNR and FQNEAQ (reference sequence). J lost 7 bases, V lost 5 bases, and 8 bases had no gene match. The CDR3 is 14 amino acids. CDR3 sequence: CASSTGTVQNEQFF. The CDR3 nucleotides read TGTGCCAGCAGCACCGGGACAGTACAAAATGAGCAGTTCTTC.

The genes are TRBV5-5 and TRBJ1-1, with D perhaps matching TRBD1 (5 bases). This CDR3 region has 16 residues. Germline V gives CDR1 SGHKS, CDR2 YYEKEE (reference sequence). Trimming left V 2 bases short and J 0 bases short, with 14 bases between. The CDR3 loop reads CASSFLDGGVNTEAFF. The CDR3 DNA reads TGTGCCAGCAGCTTCTTGGATGGGGGGGTGAACACTGAAGCTTTCTTT.

This clonotype turned up a few times. The chain carries TRBV21-1 and TRBJ1-5; the table calls TRBD1, which could not be checked here. TRBV21-1 is labeled a pseudogene. This CDR3 region has 20 residues. In nucleotides, the CDR3 is TGTGCCAGCAGCAAAAAAGGGTTGGGTCAGGGTTTCCCTAGCAATCAGCCCCAGCATTTT. This translates into CASSKKGLGQGFPSNQPQHF.

V usage is TRBV30 and J usage is TRBJ1-2; a weak D match, TRBD1 (5 bases). Germline CDR1 and CDR2: GTSNPN and SVGIG (reference sequence). V was shortened by 0 bases and J by 3 bases, with 17 bases between the two germline ends. The CDR3 runs to 16 residues. In DNA form, the CDR3 reads TGTGCCTGGAGTGTACTGTCCGAGCACAGGTACTATGGCTACACCTTC. Its translation: CAWSVLSEHRYYGYTF.

The chain couples TRBV6-1 to TRBJ2-7; D possibly corresponds to TRBD2 (6 bases). This CDR3 is 14 amino acids long. The germline gives CDR1 MNHNS, CDR2 SASEGT. V was shortened by 5 bases and J by 3 bases, with 14 bases between the two germline ends. The CDR3 bases are TGTGCCAGCAGTCCAAGGGGACTGAGCTACGAGCAGTACTTC. It yields the protein CASSPRGLSYEQYF.

This rearrangement joins TRBV7-6 to TRBJ1-2; 7 bases fit TRBD1. Per germline, CDR1 SGHVS and CDR2 FNYEAQ. V shed 5 bases and J 2 bases; nucleotides not matched to a gene: 2. The CDR3 sequence is 13 residues long. The DNA of the CDR3 is TGTGCCAGCAGCCCGACAGGGAACTATGGCTACACCTTC. This codes for CASSPTGNYGYTF.

This clonotype was observed a few times. The chain carries TRBV10-3 and TRBJ1-1; no clear D. Trimming took off 8 bases at V and 1 base at J, with 8 bases between the two ends. The CDR3 contains 12 residues. CDR1 is ENHRY, CDR2 SYGVKD, per germline. The DNA of the CDR3 is TGTGCCATCGGGGAGCCGAACACTGAAGCTTTCTTT. Translation gives CAIGEPNTEAFF.

This chain links TRBV19 with TRBJ2-7; the D gene is possibly TRBD2 (5 bases). The CDR3 contains 14 residues. V lost 8 bases, J lost 2 bases, and 16 bases lay in between. CDR1 is LNHDA and CDR2 is SQIVND in the germline V gene (reference sequence). CDR3 coding DNA: TGTGCCAGTTCTATGAGGGAGAGGGCCTACGAGCAGTACTTC. This encodes CASSMRERAYEQYF. Supplemented by reference TRBV19 and TRBJ2-7, the full variable domain reads DGGITQSPKYLFRKEGQNVTLSCEQNLNHDAMYWYRQDPGQGLRLIYYSQIVNDFQKGDIAEGYSVSREKKESFPLTVTSAQKNPTAFYLCASSMRERAYEQYFGPGTRLTVT.

Only a few counts were recorded for this clonotype. The genes are TRBV2 and TRBJ1-5; 8 nucleotides line up with TRBD1. Germline CDR1 is SNHLY and CDR2 is FYNNEI. The CDR3 contains 13 residues. J was trimmed by 9 bases and V by 9 bases; bases with no gene match: 10. The CDR3 DNA sequence: TGTGCCAGGGGCGGACAGGGTGAGGGGCCCCAGCATTTT. Its protein is CARGGQGEGPQHF.

CDR3 coding DNA: TGTGCCAGCAGCAGAGAGGGCAGGGCGGGGGAGACCCAGTACTTC. Translation: CASSREGRAGETQYF. This rearrangement joins TRBV11-3 to TRBJ2-5, with D possibly being TRBD2 (6 bases). The CDR3 is 15 residues long. From germline, CDR1 is SGHNT and CDR2 YENEEA. V was clipped by 5 bases and J by 5 bases, with 18 bases between them.

In regard to this clonotype: At one of its ends the junction is not consistent with the germline gene, which may arise from a read error. The rearrangement joins TRBV7-7 to TRBJ2-2; possibly TRBD2 for D (7 bases). CDR1 is SSHAT, CDR2 FNYEAQ, per germline (reference sequence). The CDR3 has 15 residues. Here the CDR3 reads CASSLEGGRTGELFF. The CDR3 region has the DNA TGTGCTAGCAGCTTAGAGGGGGGGCGCACCGGGGAGCTGTTTTTT. Full variable domain (missing parts from reference TRBV7-7 and TRBJ2-2): GAGVSQSPRYKVTKRGQDVTLRCDPISSHATLYWYQQALGQGPEFLTYFNYEAQPDKSGLPSDRFSAERPEGSISTLTIQRTEQRDSAMYRCASSLEGGRTGELFFGEGSRLTVL.

This clonotype has a handful of counts. The chain couples TRBV11-3 to TRBJ1-4, with 9 bases matching TRBD1. The junction had 9 bases not matched to a gene; V was cut back by 5 bases and J by 8 bases. The CDR3 runs to 15 residues. The V gene's germline CDR1 is SGHNT and CDR2 YENEEA. For the CDR3, the DNA is TGTGCCAGCAGCCTCCAGGGACAGGGAAGCGAAAAACTGTTTTTT. This encodes CASSLQGQGSEKLFF.

The genes are TRBV5-1 and TRBJ1-2, with 7 bases fitting TRBD1. Per germline, CDR1 SGHRS and CDR2 YFSETQ. Trimming at V came to 4 bases and at J to 8 bases, leaving 11 bases not matched to a gene. The CDR3 covers 14 residues. As DNA, the CDR3 is TGCGCCAGCAGCGGACGATCAGGGGGAGAAGGCTACACCTTC. Its translation: CASSGRSGGEGYTF.

There are a few counts of this clonotype. The V and J genes are TRBV7-9 and TRBJ2-5, with 11 bases lining up with TRBD1. J was trimmed by 4 bases and V by 5 bases; bases with no gene match: 6. The CDR3 sequence is 15 residues long. Germline CDR1 is SEHNR and CDR2 is FQNEAQ (reference sequence). CDR3 in amino acids: CASSRQGQGGETQYF. The CDR3 DNA follows: TGTGCCAGCAGCCGCCAGGGACAGGGGGGAGAGACCCAGTACTTC. Full variable domain (rest looked up from reference TRBV7-9 and TRBJ2-5): DTGVSQNPRHKITKRGQNVTFRCDPISEHNRLYWYRQTLGQGPEFLTYFQNEAQLEKSRLLSDRFSAERPKGSFSTLEIQRTEQGDSAMYLCASSRQGQGGETQYFGPGTRLLVL.

The V call is TRBV2, the J call TRBJ1-5; D is possibly TRBD1 (6 bases). The CDR3 runs to 13 residues. Germline CDR1 and CDR2: SNHLY and FYNNEI. Trimming shortened V by 6 bases and J by 4 bases, and 10 bases separated the two germline ends. The CDR3 coding sequence is TGTGCCAGCAGCCGACAGGATAATCAGCCCCAGCATTTT. This codes for CASSRQDNQPQHF.

The chain carries TRBV4-2 and TRBJ2-7; a weak D match, TRBD2 (5 bases). The germline gives CDR1 LGHNA, CDR2 YNFKEQ. The CDR3 loop spans 16 amino acids. With 3 bases removed from V and 6 bases from J, the gap between germline ends came to 21 bases. CDR3 in amino acids: CASSQTGTAEWGEQYF. The CDR3 DNA reads as TGTGCCAGCAGCCAGACGGGAACCGCGGAATGGGGCGAGCAGTACTTC.

The chain employs TRBV28 and TRBJ1-2; D not certain. The CDR3 has 12 residues. From germline, CDR1 is MDHEN and CDR2 SYDVKM. Trimming took off 3 bases at V and 4 bases at J, with 6 bases between the two ends. The CDR3 loop is CASSFPTYGYTF. DNA of the CDR3: TGTGCCAGCAGTTTCCCTACCTATGGCTACACCTTC.

The sample holds a few counts of this clonotype. The DNA for the CDR3 is TGCAGTGCTAACAACAGGGGGAAGAACACTGAAGCTTTCTTT. Its translation: CSANNRGKNTEAFF. The rearrangement links TRBV20-1 to TRBJ1-1; 8 nucleotides match TRBD1. CDR1 DFQATT and CDR2 SNEGSKA come from the germline V gene (reference sequence). The ends lost 4 bases at V and 1 base at J; junction bases unmatched: 5. CDR3 length: 14 residues.

The rearrangement links TRBV12-3 or TRBV12-4 to TRBJ2-7; D remains ambiguous. Between the trimmed V and J ends, which lost 6 bases and 3 bases, there was a span of 12 bases. CDR3 size: 13 residues. The CDR3 DNA sequence: TGTGCCAGCAGATTCTCTGCTGTCTACGAGCAGTACTTC. As protein: CASRFSAVYEQYF.

This clonotype was seen only a few times. The chain combines TRBV6-4 with TRBJ2-3; D gene unclear. CDR1 MRHNA and CDR2 SNTAGT come from the germline V gene. The CDR3 covers 13 residues. V shed 6 bases and J shed 0 bases, with 7 bases lying between them. The CDR3 coding sequence is TGTGCCAGCAGCTTGGACAGCACAGATACGCAGTATTTT. It yields the protein CASSLDSTDTQYF.